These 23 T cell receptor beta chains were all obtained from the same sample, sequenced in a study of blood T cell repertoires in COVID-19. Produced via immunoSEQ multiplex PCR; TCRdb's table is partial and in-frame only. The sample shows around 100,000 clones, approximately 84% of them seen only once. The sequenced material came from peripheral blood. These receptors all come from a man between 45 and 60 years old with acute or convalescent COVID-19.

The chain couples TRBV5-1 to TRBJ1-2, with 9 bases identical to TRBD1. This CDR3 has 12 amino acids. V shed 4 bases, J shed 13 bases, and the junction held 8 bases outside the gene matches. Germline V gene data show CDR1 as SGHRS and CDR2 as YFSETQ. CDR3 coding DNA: TGCGCCAGCAGCCTGGACAGGGGAATGGGCACCTTC. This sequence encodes CASSLDRGMGTF.

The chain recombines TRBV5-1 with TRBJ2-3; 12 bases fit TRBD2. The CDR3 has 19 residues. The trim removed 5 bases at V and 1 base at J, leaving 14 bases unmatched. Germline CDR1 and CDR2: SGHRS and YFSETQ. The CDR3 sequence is CASRSSPSGGAEGTDTQYF. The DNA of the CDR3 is TGCGCCAGCAGGTCCTCTCCTAGCGGGGGGGCCGAGGGCACAGATACGCAGTATTTT.

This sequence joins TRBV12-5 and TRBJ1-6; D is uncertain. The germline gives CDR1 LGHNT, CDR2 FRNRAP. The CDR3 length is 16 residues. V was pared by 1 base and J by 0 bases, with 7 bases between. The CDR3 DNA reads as TGTGCTAGTGGTTTGGGAATCTACTCCTATAATTCACCCCTCCACTTT. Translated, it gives CASGLGIYSYNSPLHF.

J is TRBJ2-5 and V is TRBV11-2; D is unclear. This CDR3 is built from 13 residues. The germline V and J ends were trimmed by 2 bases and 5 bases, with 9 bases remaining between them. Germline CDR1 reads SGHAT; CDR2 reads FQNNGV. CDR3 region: CASSLRVVETQYF. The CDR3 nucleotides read TGTGCCAGCAGCTTACGGGTGGTGGAGACCCAGTACTTC.

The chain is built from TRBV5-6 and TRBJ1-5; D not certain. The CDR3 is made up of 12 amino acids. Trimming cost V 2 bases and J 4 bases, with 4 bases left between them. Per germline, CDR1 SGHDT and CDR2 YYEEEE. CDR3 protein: CASSFGNQPQHF. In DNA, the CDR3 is TGTGCCAGCAGCTTCGGTAATCAGCCCCAGCATTTT.

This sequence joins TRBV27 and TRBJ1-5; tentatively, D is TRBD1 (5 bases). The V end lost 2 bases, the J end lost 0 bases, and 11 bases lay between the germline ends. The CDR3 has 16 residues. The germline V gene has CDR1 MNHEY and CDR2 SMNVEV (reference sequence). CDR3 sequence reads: CASSLRDRYSNQPQHF. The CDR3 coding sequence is TGTGCCAGCAGTTTACGTGACAGATATAGCAATCAGCCCCAGCATTTT.

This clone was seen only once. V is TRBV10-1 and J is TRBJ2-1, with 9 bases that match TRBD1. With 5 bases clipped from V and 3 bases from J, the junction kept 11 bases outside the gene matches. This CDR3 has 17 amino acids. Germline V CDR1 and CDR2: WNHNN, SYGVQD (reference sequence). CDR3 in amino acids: CASSPLGTGLGYNEQFF. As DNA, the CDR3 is TGCGCCAGCAGTCCCCTTGGGACAGGGTTAGGCTACAATGAGCAGTTCTTC.

As DNA, the CDR3 is TGTGCCTGGTCTCATCAGGGTTCTAACTATGGCTACACCTTC. This codes for CAWSHQGSNYGYTF. The gene calls are TRBV30 and TRBJ1-2, with D possibly being TRBD1 (5 bases). The CDR3 runs to 14 residues. Per the germline V gene, CDR1 is GTSNPN and CDR2 is SVGIG (reference sequence). Trimming left V 5 bases short and J 0 bases short, with 13 bases between.

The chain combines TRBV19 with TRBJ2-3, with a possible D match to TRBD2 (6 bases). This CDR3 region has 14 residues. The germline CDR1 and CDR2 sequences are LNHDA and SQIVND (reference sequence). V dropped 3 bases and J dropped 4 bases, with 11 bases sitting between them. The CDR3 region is CASSMNGGADTQYF. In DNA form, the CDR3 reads TGTGCCAGTAGTATGAACGGGGGAGCAGATACGCAGTATTTT.

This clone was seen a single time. This chain's CDR3 is CASSLAEFYEQYV. The CDR3 nucleotides are TGTGCCAGCAGCTTAGCGGAGTTCTACGAGCAGTACGTC. The gene calls are TRBV7-2 and TRBJ2-7; D unclear. V lost 0 bases and J 3 bases, leaving 6 bases between the germline ends. There are 13 residues in the CDR3. Germline loops: CDR1 SGHTA, CDR2 FQGNSA.

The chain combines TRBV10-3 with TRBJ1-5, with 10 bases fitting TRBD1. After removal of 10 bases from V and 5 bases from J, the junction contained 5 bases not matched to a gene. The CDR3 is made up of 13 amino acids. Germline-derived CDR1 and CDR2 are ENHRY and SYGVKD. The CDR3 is CATGQGGDQPQHF. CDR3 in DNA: TGTGCCACAGGACAGGGGGGAGATCAGCCCCAGCATTTT.

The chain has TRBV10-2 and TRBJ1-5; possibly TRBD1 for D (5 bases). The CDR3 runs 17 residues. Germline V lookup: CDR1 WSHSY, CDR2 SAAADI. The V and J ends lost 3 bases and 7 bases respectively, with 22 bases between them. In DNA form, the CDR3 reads TGCGCCAGCAGTGAAAGGGGAATTGGTCATATACCCCAGCCCCAGCATTTT. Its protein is CASSERGIGHIPQPQHF.

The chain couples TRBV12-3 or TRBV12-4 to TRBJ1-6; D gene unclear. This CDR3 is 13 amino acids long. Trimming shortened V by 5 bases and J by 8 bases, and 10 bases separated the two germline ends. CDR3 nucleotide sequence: TGTGCCAGCAGTCCGGTCCATGATTCACCCCTCCACTTT. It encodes CASSPVHDSPLHF.

The CDR3 nucleotides are TGTGCCAGCAGTGGTGACAGCCGAAACACCATATATTTT. It encodes CASSGDSRNTIYF. V usage is TRBV2 and J usage is TRBJ1-3, with D possibly being TRBD1 (5 bases). Trimming cost V 4 bases and J 5 bases, with 9 bases left between them. CDR1 SNHLY and CDR2 FYNNEI come from the germline V gene. CDR3 length: 13 amino acids.

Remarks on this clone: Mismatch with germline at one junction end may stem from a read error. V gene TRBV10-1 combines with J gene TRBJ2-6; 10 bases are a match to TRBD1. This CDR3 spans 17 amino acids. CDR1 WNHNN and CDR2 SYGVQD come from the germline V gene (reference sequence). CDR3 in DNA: TGCGCCCGCAGTGGACAGGGGGTCAACTCTGGGGCCAACGTCCTGACTTTC. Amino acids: CARSGQGVNSGANVLTF.

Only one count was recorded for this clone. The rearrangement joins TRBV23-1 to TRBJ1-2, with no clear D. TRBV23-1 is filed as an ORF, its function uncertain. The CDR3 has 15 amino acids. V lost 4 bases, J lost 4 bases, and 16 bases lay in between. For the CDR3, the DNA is TGCGCCAGCAGTCTTGGGAGGAAGGTGGGCTATGGCTACACCTTC. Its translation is CASSLGRKVGYGYTF.

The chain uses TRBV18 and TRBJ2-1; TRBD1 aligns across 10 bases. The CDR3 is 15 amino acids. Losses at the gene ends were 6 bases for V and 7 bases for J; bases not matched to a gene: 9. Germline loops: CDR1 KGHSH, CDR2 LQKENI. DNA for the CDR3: TGTGCCAGCTCCCCTATGACAGGGGGCAAAAATGAGCAGTTCTTC. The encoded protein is CASSPMTGGKNEQFF.

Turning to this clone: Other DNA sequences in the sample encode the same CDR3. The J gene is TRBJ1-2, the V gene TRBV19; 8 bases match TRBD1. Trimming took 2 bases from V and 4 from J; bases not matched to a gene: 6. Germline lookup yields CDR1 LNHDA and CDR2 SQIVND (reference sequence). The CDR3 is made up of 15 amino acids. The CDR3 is CASSISGQGSYGYTF. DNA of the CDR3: TGTGCCAGTAGTATATCCGGACAGGGTTCCTATGGCTACACCTTC.

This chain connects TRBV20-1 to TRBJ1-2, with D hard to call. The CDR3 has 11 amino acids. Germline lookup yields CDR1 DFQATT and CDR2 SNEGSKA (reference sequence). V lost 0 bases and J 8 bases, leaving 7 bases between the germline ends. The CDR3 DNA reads TGCAGTGCTAGAGATATTGAGGGCTACACCTTC. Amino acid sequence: CSARDIEGYTF.

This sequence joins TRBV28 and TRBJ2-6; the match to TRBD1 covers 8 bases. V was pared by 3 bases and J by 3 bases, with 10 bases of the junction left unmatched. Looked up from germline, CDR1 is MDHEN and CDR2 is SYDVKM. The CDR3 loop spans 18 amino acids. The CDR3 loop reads CASSFPAGQAGGANVLTF. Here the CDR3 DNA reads TGTGCCAGCAGTTTCCCCGCGGGACAGGCTGGTGGGGCCAACGTCCTGACTTTC.

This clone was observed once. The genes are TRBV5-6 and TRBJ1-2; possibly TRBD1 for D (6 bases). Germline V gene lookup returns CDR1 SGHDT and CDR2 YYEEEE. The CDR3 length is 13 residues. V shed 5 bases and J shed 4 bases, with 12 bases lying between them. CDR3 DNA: TGTGCCAGCAGAAAAGACAGGTTCTATGGCTACACCTTC. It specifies CASRKDRFYGYTF.

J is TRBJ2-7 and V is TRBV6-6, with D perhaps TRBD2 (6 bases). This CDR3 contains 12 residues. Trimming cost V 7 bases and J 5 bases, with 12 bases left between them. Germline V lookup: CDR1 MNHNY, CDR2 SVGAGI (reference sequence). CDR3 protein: CASNPGRNEQYF. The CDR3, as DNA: TGTGCCAGCAACCCGGGGAGGAACGAGCAGTACTTC.

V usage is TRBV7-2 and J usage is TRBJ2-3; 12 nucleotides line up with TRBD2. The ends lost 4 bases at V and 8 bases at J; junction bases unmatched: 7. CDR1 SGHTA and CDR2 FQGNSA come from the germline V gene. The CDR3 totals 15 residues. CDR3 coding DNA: TGTGCCAGCAGCTCCGGACTAGCGGGGCCCCGTACGCAGTATTTT. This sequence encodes CASSSGLAGPRTQYF.